One sample yielded the 10 T cell receptor beta chains listed below, sequenced in a study of shared clonotypes between healthy human individuals. CD8 cells classed as naive were CD45RO-negative and positively selected for CCR7, excluding terminally differentiated effector memory CD45RA+ cells. Clones were sequenced by immunoSEQ multiplex PCR, and TCRdb holds only the in-frame ones, with some missing. The sample has about 2.1 million clones; 93% are singletons. Source material: naive CD8+ T cells from PBMCs. Every receptor here comes from a man aged 18-30 years in good health. Some clones in this sample may be carry-over from other donors' samples.

V usage is TRBV19 and J usage is TRBJ2-4; D not resolved. Trimming took off 4 bases at V and 0 bases at J, with 16 bases between the two ends. Germline V gene lookup returns CDR1 LNHDA and CDR2 SQIVND (reference sequence). The CDR3 spans 17 residues. Written as DNA, the CDR3 is TGTGCCAGTAGTACACCCCTTGGGCAGCTAGCCAAAAACATTCAGTACTTC. Protein sequence: CASSTPLGQLAKNIQYF.

The rearrangement uses TRBV29-1 and TRBJ2-7; D unclear. Germline values: CDR1 SQVTM, CDR2 ANQGSEA. V was clipped by 7 bases and J by 3 bases, with 10 bases between them. This CDR3 contains 11 residues. CDR3 in amino acids: CSAMSDYEQYF. The CDR3 DNA follows: TGCAGCGCGATGTCTGACTACGAGCAGTACTTC.

The V call is TRBV4-1, the J call TRBJ2-7; 9 bases map to TRBD2. CDR1 and CDR2 from the germline V gene are MGHRA and YSYEKL. The ends lost 1 base at V and 3 bases at J; junction bases unmatched: 7. The CDR3 contains 16 residues. The CDR3 spells CASSQGLTSGSYEQYF. The CDR3 DNA is TGCGCCAGCAGCCAAGGGCTGACTAGCGGTAGCTACGAGCAGTACTTC.

The chain carries TRBV28 and TRBJ2-7; no definite D call. V was cut by 7 bases and J by 3 bases, with 10 bases left in between. This CDR3 comprises 12 residues. CDR1 and CDR2 (germline): MDHEN, SYDVKM. The CDR3 coding sequence is TGTGCCAGCAAAAGGTCCCTCTACGAGCAGTACTTC. Its protein is CASKRSLYEQYF.

This chain connects TRBV25-1 to TRBJ1-2; D remains unclear. Germline V lookup: CDR1 MGHDK, CDR2 SYGVNS. V lost 3 bases and J 1 base, leaving 3 bases between the germline ends. The CDR3 sequence is 12 residues long. The CDR3 coding sequence is TGTGCCAGCAGTGACTTTAACTATGGCTACACCTTC. Residues: CASSDFNYGYTF.

The chain has TRBV30 and TRBJ2-1; D ambiguous. V gave up 4 bases and J gave up 9 bases, with 13 bases separating them. This CDR3 has 12 amino acids. Germline-derived CDR1 and CDR2 are GTSNPN and SVGIG (reference sequence). CDR3 bases: TGTGCCTGGATCGCTGAGAGTACTGAGCAGTTCTTC. It translates to CAWIAESTEQFF.

The rearrangement uses TRBV19 and TRBJ1-5; possibly TRBD1 for D (6 bases). This CDR3 is built from 15 residues. V gave up 3 bases and J gave up 2 bases, with 11 bases separating them. Germline-derived CDR1 and CDR2 are LNHDA and SQIVND (reference sequence). The CDR3 DNA follows: TGTGCCAGTAGTATGGCGCCAGGGGGCAATCAGCCCCAGCATTTT. Its protein product is CASSMAPGGNQPQHF.

This clone has more than one count but fewer than ten. The gene calls are TRBV10-1 and TRBJ2-2; D gene unclear. The CDR3 has 15 residues. Trimming pared 3 bases from V and 6 bases from J, leaving 14 bases between. CDR1 and CDR2 (germline): WNHNN, SYGVQD (reference sequence). Here the CDR3 DNA reads TGCGCCAGCAGTGATGGCCGGAGACACCCCGGGGAGCTGTTTTTT. Translated: CASSDGRRHPGELFF.

The genes are TRBV6-6 and TRBJ2-1; D gene unclear. Trimming took off 4 bases at V and 5 bases at J, with 12 bases between the two ends. The length of the CDR3 is 14 residues. Germline lookup yields CDR1 MNHNY and CDR2 SVGAGI (reference sequence). The CDR3 DNA reads TGTGCCAGCAGTTTAACGGGTCCGCACAATGAGCAGTTCTTC. It specifies CASSLTGPHNEQFF.

The rearrangement uses TRBV28 and TRBJ2-5; 7 bases align to TRBD2. V shed 7 bases and J 0 bases; nucleotides not matched to a gene: 11. Germline CDR1 MDHEN, CDR2 SYDVKM. This CDR3 is 16 amino acids long. The DNA of the CDR3 is TGTGCCAGCACCCCGGCGGGTCGGGAGGACCAAGAGACCCAGTACTTC. Encoded protein: CASTPAGREDQETQYF.